Below are 19 T cell receptor beta chains sequenced from a single sample in a study of T cell responses to AZD1222 COVID-19 vaccine. Assay used: immunoSEQ multiplex PCR; TCRdb lists only in-frame clones, some missing. Here the sample spans about 180,000 clones, about nine tenths being singletons. The sample consisted of peripheral blood, taken on day 0 of AZD1222 vaccination. These receptors came from an adult in good health.

The chain couples TRBV28 to TRBJ1-2; unclear D gene. CDR3 length equals 13 residues. V lost 7 bases and J lost 4, with 13 bases in between. Germline lookup yields CDR1 MDHEN and CDR2 SYDVKM. DNA of the CDR3: TGTGCCAGCAAACAACAGAGTATCTATGGCTACACCTTC. Its protein product is CASKQQSIYGYTF.

This chain links TRBV19 with TRBJ1-1, with D hard to call. Per germline, CDR1 LNHDA and CDR2 SQIVND (reference sequence). CDR3 size: 13 residues. The V end lost 3 bases, the J end lost 1 base, and 6 bases lay between the germline ends. CDR3 amino acids: CASSMMGNTEAFF. The CDR3 DNA is TGTGCCAGTAGTATGATGGGGAACACTGAAGCTTTCTTT. Complete variable domain (other parts from reference TRBV19 and TRBJ1-1): DGGITQSPKYLFRKEGQNVTLSCEQNLNHDAMYWYRQDPGQGLRLIYYSQIVNDFQKGDIAEGYSVSREKKESFPLTVTSAQKNPTAFYLCASSMMGNTEAFFGQGTRLTVV.

V usage is TRBV4-2 and J usage is TRBJ1-4; D not resolved. V gave up 1 base and J gave up 0 bases, with 9 bases separating them. Germline V lookup: CDR1 LGHNA, CDR2 YNFKEQ. The CDR3 spans 16 residues. The CDR3 DNA follows: TGTGCCAGCAGCCAAGGGAACTCCGCAACTAATGAAAAACTGTTTTTT. Its translation is CASSQGNSATNEKLFF.

V and J are TRBV5-1 and TRBJ1-5; a possible D gene is TRBD1 (6 bases). Germline V lookup: CDR1 SGHRS, CDR2 YFSETQ. V lost 0 bases, J lost 4 bases, and 8 bases lay in between. This CDR3 is 14 amino acids long. The CDR3 DNA reads as TGCGCCAGCAGCTTGGGACAGGAGAATCAGCCCCAGCATTTT. This encodes CASSLGQENQPQHF.

The gene calls are TRBV3-1 (or the pseudogene TRBV3-2) and TRBJ2-1, with D uncertain. CDR1 LGHDT and CDR2 YNNKEL come from the germline V gene (reference sequence). The V and J ends lost 0 bases and 8 bases respectively, with 8 bases between them. CDR3 length equals 13 residues. CDR3 DNA sequence: TGTGCCAGCAGCCAAGAGGGGTCGGATGAGCAGTTCTTC. Translated, it gives CASSQEGSDEQFF.

The chain carries TRBV5-1 and TRBJ1-1; weak D call: TRBD1 (5 bases). Germline V gives CDR1 SGHRS, CDR2 YFSETQ. The CDR3 is 17 amino acids. The V and J ends lost 4 bases and 4 bases respectively, with 23 bases between them. The CDR3 DNA is TGCGCCAGCAGCCCGGAGAGGGGAGGGATTTTTAGCACTGAAGCTTTCTTT. This encodes CASSPERGGIFSTEAFF.

This clone was observed a few times. The chain joins TRBV7-9 to TRBJ1-1; 9 nucleotides agree with TRBD1. Germline CDR1 SEHNR, CDR2 FQNEAQ (reference sequence). Unmatched junction bases numbered 1, after V lost 4 bases and J lost 4 bases. The CDR3 runs to 13 residues. The CDR3 reads CASSWTGVTEAFF. The CDR3 nucleotides read TGTGCCAGCAGCTGGACAGGGGTCACTGAAGCTTTCTTT.

The J gene is TRBJ1-6, the V gene TRBV18, with D tentatively TRBD1 (5 bases). CDR3 length: 15 residues. Between the trimmed V and J ends, which lost 6 bases and 7 bases, there was a span of 16 bases. CDR1 and CDR2 from the germline V gene are KGHSH and LQKENI. The CDR3 DNA follows: TGTGCCAGCTCGGAGCTAGGCAGGGCGAATTCACCCCTCCACTTT. It encodes CASSELGRANSPLHF.

This clone was seen more than once but under ten times. The chain combines TRBV6-2 or TRBV6-3 with TRBJ2-1; 13 nucleotides align to TRBD2. The CDR3 length is 15 residues. V shed 6 bases and J 4 bases; nucleotides not matched to a gene: 3. CDR1 and CDR2 (germline): MNHEY, SVGEGT. CDR3: CASSRLAGGYNEQFF. The DNA for the CDR3 is TGTGCCAGCAGCAGACTAGCGGGGGGTTACAATGAGCAGTTCTTC.

The chain carries TRBV9 and TRBJ2-1, with 11 nucleotides matching TRBD1. The germline V gene has CDR1 SGDLS and CDR2 YYNGEE. There are 15 residues in the CDR3. Trimming took 0 bases from V and 7 from J; bases not matched to a gene: 3. CDR3 amino acids: CASSVGDRGWNEQFF. For the CDR3, the DNA is TGTGCCAGCAGCGTAGGGGACAGGGGGTGGAATGAGCAGTTCTTC. Variable domain in full (rest from reference TRBV9 and TRBJ2-1): DSGVTQTPKHLITATGQRVTLRCSPRSGDLSVYWYQQSLDQGLQFLIQYYNGEERAKGNILERFSAQQFPDLHSELNLSSLELGDSALYFCASSVGDRGWNEQFFGPGTRLTVL.

This chain uses TRBV4-2 with TRBJ2-1, with 12 bases that match TRBD2. V lost 1 base to trimming and J lost 1 base; unmatched junction nucleotides: 11. The CDR3 length is 20 residues. CDR1 is LGHNA, CDR2 YNFKEQ, per germline. The CDR3, as DNA: TGTGCCAGCAGCCAAGTGACTAGCGGGGGTTCTACTAAATCCTACAATGAGCAGTTCTTC. It specifies CASSQVTSGGSTKSYNEQFF.

This sequence joins TRBV18 and TRBJ2-6, with D uncertain. Germline CDR1 reads KGHSH; CDR2 reads LQKENI. V was shortened by 6 bases and J by 4 bases, with 19 bases between the two germline ends. The CDR3 has 17 amino acids. CDR3 region: CASSPGARSAGANVLTF. The CDR3 DNA is TGTGCCAGCTCCCCTGGTGCCCGATCGGCGGGGGCCAACGTCCTGACTTTC.

This chain links TRBV24-1 with TRBJ1-3; no firm D call. The germline CDR1 and CDR2 sequences are KGHDR and SFDVKD. Trimming cost V 6 bases and J 2 bases, with 13 bases left between them. This CDR3 is built from 15 residues. The CDR3 DNA sequence: TGTGCCACCAGTCCTCGGCGGATCACTGGAAACACCATATATTTT. Encoded protein: CATSPRRITGNTIYF.

The chain is built from TRBV5-1 and TRBJ2-5, with 11 bases that match TRBD2. This CDR3 is built from 15 residues. Germline V gives CDR1 SGHRS, CDR2 YFSETQ. V gave up 0 bases and J gave up 6 bases; unmatched junction bases: 4. The CDR3 nucleotides are TGCGCCAGCAGCTTGGATACTAGCGGGGGAAAGACCCAGTACTTC. Translation: CASSLDTSGGKTQYF.

This clone has a single count. The gene calls are TRBV6-1 and TRBJ1-2; the match to TRBD1 covers 8 bases. The CDR3 sequence is 15 residues long. V was pared by 3 bases and J by 1 base, with 4 bases of the junction left unmatched. In germline, CDR1 is MNHNS, CDR2 SASEGT. CDR3 bases: TGTGCCAGCAGTGATATGGACAGGGTTAACTATGGCTACACCTTC. Encoded protein: CASSDMDRVNYGYTF.

This chain connects TRBV14 to TRBJ1-6; TRBD1 agrees at 7 bases. CDR1 is SGHDN, CDR2 FVKESK, per germline. Trimming at V came to 4 bases and at J to 9 bases, leaving 6 bases not matched to a gene. The CDR3 sequence is 14 residues long. This CDR3 reads CASSRGQRGSPLHF. The DNA of the CDR3 is TGTGCCAGCAGCCGGGGACAGCGGGGTTCACCCCTCCACTTT. Filled out from reference TRBV14 and TRBJ1-6, the complete variable domain reads EAGVTQFPSHSVIEKGQTVTLRCDPISGHDNLYWYRRVMGKEIKFLLHFVKESKQDESGMPNNRFLAERTGGTYSTLKVQPAELEDSGVYFCASSRGQRGSPLHFGNGTRLTVT.

The chain uses TRBV27 and TRBJ2-6; D not resolved. CDR3 length: 18 residues. V gave up 4 bases and J gave up 4 bases, with 20 bases separating them. CDR1 and CDR2 from the germline V gene are MNHEY and SMNVEV (reference sequence). CDR3: CASSSPGRSAQGANVLTF. The DNA for the CDR3 is TGTGCCAGCAGTTCCCCTGGGCGCAGCGCGCAGGGGGCCAACGTCCTGACTTTC.

V and J are TRBV18 and TRBJ1-1; D not certain. Trimming cost V 7 bases and J 2 bases, with 11 bases left between them. The CDR3 spans 13 residues. The V gene's germline CDR1 is KGHSH and CDR2 LQKENI. The CDR3 coding sequence is TGTGCCAGCTATCAAATGGGCAACACTGAAGCTTTCTTT. This codes for CASYQMGNTEAFF.

CDR3 in DNA: TGCGCCAGCAGGCCGGACAGGACGGGTAATGAAAAACTGTTTTTT. The encoded protein is CASRPDRTGNEKLFF. This chain connects TRBV5-1 to TRBJ1-4, with TRBD1 matching 7 bases. Per the germline V gene, CDR1 is SGHRS and CDR2 is YFSETQ. CDR3 length: 15 residues. The V and J ends lost 5 bases and 4 bases, in that order; junction bases with no gene match: 8.